One and the same sample provided the 16 T cell receptor beta chains below, sequenced in a study of shared clonotypes between healthy human individuals. The data were produced by immunoSEQ multiplex PCR, yet TCRdb's version contains in-frame clones alone and is incomplete. This table has over 1.4 million clones, roughly 96% appearing once. Source material: naive CD4+ T cells sorted from blood. Noted subset: CD45RA+ positively selected. All receptors come from a young man in good health.

The CDR3 region is CAWSVRRGERNEQFF. The CDR3 region has the DNA TGTGCCTGGAGTGTACGGAGGGGAGAAAGGAATGAGCAGTTCTTC. The rearrangement links TRBV30 to TRBJ2-1, with a weak D call TRBD2 (6 bases). Germline V gene data show CDR1 as GTSNPN and CDR2 as SVGIG (reference sequence). This CDR3 has 15 amino acids. V was pared by 0 bases and J by 7 bases, with 16 bases between.

This clone was found once. J is TRBJ1-5 and V is TRBV19; a weak D match, TRBD1 (5 bases). Trimming took off 6 bases at V and 5 bases at J, with 20 bases between the two ends. Germline V gives CDR1 LNHDA, CDR2 SQIVND (reference sequence). The CDR3 sequence is 16 residues long. CDR3 bases: TGTGCCAGTAGGAGCACCCCGGGGCCCCCCGATCAGCCCCAGCATTTT. Protein: CASRSTPGPPDQPQHF. Drawing the rest from reference TRBV19 and TRBJ1-5, the complete variable domain is DGGITQSPKYLFRKEGQNVTLSCEQNLNHDAMYWYRQDPGQGLRLIYYSQIVNDFQKGDIAEGYSVSREKKESFPLTVTSAQKNPTAFYLCASRSTPGPPDQPQHFGDGTRLSIL.

Turning to this clone: The sample carries other DNA sequences with the same CDR3. The chain links TRBV5-1 to TRBJ2-3; 7 nucleotides agree with TRBD2. This CDR3 has 16 residues. Unmatched junction bases numbered 8, after V lost 4 bases and J lost 0 bases. Germline values: CDR1 SGHRS, CDR2 YFSETQ. In DNA form, the CDR3 reads TGCGCCAGCAGCCCTCTAGCGGTTACTAGCACAGATACGCAGTATTTT. Translated, it gives CASSPLAVTSTDTQYF.

The chain combines TRBV5-4 with TRBJ1-5, with D hard to call. CDR3 length: 15 amino acids. The germline V and J ends were trimmed by 4 bases and 8 bases, with 19 bases remaining between them. In germline, CDR1 is SGHNT, CDR2 YYREEE (reference sequence). The CDR3 spells CASSHGFDPGEPQHF. In DNA, the CDR3 is TGTGCCAGCAGCCACGGCTTCGATCCTGGGGAGCCCCAGCATTTT. The entire variable domain, with the rest obtained from reference TRBV5-4 and TRBJ1-5, is as follows: ETGVTQSPTHLIKTRGQQVTLRCSSQSGHNTVSWYQQALGQGPQFIFQYYREEENGRGNFPPRFSGLQFPNYSSELNVNALELDDSALYLCASSHGFDPGEPQHFGDGTRLSIL.

This chain links TRBV11-1 with TRBJ2-3; no definite D call. Per germline, CDR1 SGHAT and CDR2 FQDESV (reference sequence). CDR3 length: 11 residues. V was shortened by 5 bases and J by 2 bases, with 2 bases between the two germline ends. CDR3 in DNA: TGTGCCAGCAGCCACACAGATACGCAGTATTTT. Translating it yields CASSHTDTQYF.

The rearrangement links TRBV5-1 to TRBJ2-1; D may match TRBD1 or TRBD2 (6 bases each). V was shortened by 0 bases and J by 0 bases, with 10 bases between the two germline ends. The CDR3 is 16 residues long. Per germline, CDR1 SGHRS and CDR2 YFSETQ. The CDR3 nucleotides are TGCGCCAGCAGCTTGGAAGGGGGAGGCTCCTACAATGAGCAGTTCTTC. Amino acid sequence: CASSLEGGGSYNEQFF.

This clone came up once. The chain carries TRBV7-9 and TRBJ1-2; D gene unclear. Trimming cost V 6 bases and J 4 bases, with 15 bases left between them. CDR3 size: 14 residues. Germline loops: CDR1 SEHNR, CDR2 FQNEAQ (reference sequence). The CDR3 loop reads CASSPGPASYGYTF. In DNA, the CDR3 is TGTGCCAGCAGTCCGGGTCCGGCCAGCTATGGCTACACCTTC.

V gene TRBV6-5 combines with J gene TRBJ2-5; D unresolved. Germline assignment: CDR1 MNHEY and CDR2 SVGAGI. The V gene lost 0 bases and the J gene lost 2 bases, with 10 bases spanning the gap. CDR3 size: 15 residues. For the CDR3, the DNA is TGTGCCAGCAGTTACTCTGAGTTGGTTCAAGAGACCCAGTACTTC. This gives the protein CASSYSELVQETQYF.

This chain links TRBV7-9 with TRBJ2-7; 8 nucleotides agree with TRBD1. This CDR3 region has 17 residues. The germline gives CDR1 SEHNR, CDR2 FQNEAQ (reference sequence). Germline trimming cut 4 bases from V and 2 bases from J; bases unmatched to any gene: 13. The CDR3 region is CASSSARVGQAAYEQYF. CDR3 coding DNA: TGTGCCAGCAGCTCCGCTCGGGTGGGACAGGCGGCCTACGAGCAGTACTTC.

The chain's CDR3 is CARGQGARKSLLGELFF. The CDR3 DNA sequence: TGCGCCAGGGGGCAGGGGGCGCGTAAATCTCTATTGGGGGAGCTGTTTTTT. V is TRBV23-1 and J is TRBJ2-2, with 8 nucleotides matching TRBD1. TRBV23-1 is labeled an ORF, and its function is uncertain. V lost 9 bases and J lost 8; bases outside the gene matches: 20. This CDR3 has 17 residues.

The chain uses TRBV9 and TRBJ2-2; 10 nucleotides match TRBD1. Germline CDR1 SGDLS, CDR2 YYNGEE. The CDR3 extends over 16 amino acids. Losses at the gene ends were 4 bases for V and 5 bases for J; bases not matched to a gene: 8. As DNA, the CDR3 is TGTGCCAGCAGCCTTCGACAGGGGGCATCGACCGGGGAGCTGTTTTTT. Residues: CASSLRQGASTGELFF.

This chain connects TRBV28 to TRBJ1-4, with 8 bases identical to TRBD1. CDR1 and CDR2 from the germline V gene are MDHEN and SYDVKM. The CDR3 has 12 amino acids. CDR3 protein: CATQGAEEKLFF. In DNA form, the CDR3 reads TGTGCAACTCAGGGGGCGGAAGAAAAACTGTTTTTT.

This clone was picked up one time. This chain links TRBV28 with TRBJ2-6, with TRBD1 matching 7 bases. V shed 5 bases, J shed 0 bases, and the junction held 7 bases outside the gene matches. The V gene's germline CDR1 is MDHEN and CDR2 SYDVKM. This CDR3 region has 17 residues. CDR3 sequence: CASSPDRSFSGANVLTF. In DNA form, the CDR3 reads TGTGCCAGCAGTCCGGACAGGTCCTTCTCTGGGGCCAACGTCCTGACTTTC.

The chain links TRBV6-1 to TRBJ2-5; 7 bases align to TRBD1. After removal of 11 bases from V and 5 bases from J, the junction contained 14 bases not matched to a gene. The CDR3 consists of 14 residues. Germline CDR1 and CDR2: MNHNS and SASEGT. This CDR3 is CAAGHTGTVETQYF. Written as DNA, the CDR3 is TGTGCCGCAGGCCACACCGGGACAGTGGAGACCCAGTACTTC.

The chain joins TRBV4-2 to TRBJ2-5; D perhaps matches TRBD2 (5 bases). In germline, CDR1 is LGHNA, CDR2 YNFKEQ. V was clipped by 1 base and J by 4 bases, with 16 bases between them. The CDR3 runs 16 residues. This CDR3 is CASSQGLRSAGETQYF. CDR3 nucleotide sequence: TGTGCCAGCAGCCAAGGTCTCCGGAGTGCGGGAGAGACCCAGTACTTC.

The rearrangement links TRBV10-3 to TRBJ2-1; possible D gene TRBD1, 6 bases. CDR3 length: 14 residues. Trimming pared 3 bases from V and 8 bases from J, leaving 14 bases between. Germline-derived CDR1 and CDR2 are ENHRY and SYGVKD. This chain's CDR3 is CAISDKQGSDEQFF. CDR3 DNA sequence: TGTGCCATCAGTGACAAACAGGGTAGCGATGAGCAGTTCTTC.